The sequence of this T cell receptor beta chain was determined in a study of radiation and T cells in renal cell carcinoma. Clones were sequenced by immunoSEQ multiplex PCR, and TCRdb holds only the in-frame ones, with some missing. Among about 170,000 clones listed, about 87% were seen once. Described time point: blood 4 weeks post-SBRT, at nephrectomy. Treatment specified: 15 Gy SBRT to primary tumor, nephrectomy 4 weeks later. The sequencing used blood, collected from a patient whose treatment included radiotherapy and nephrectomy. This clonotype originated in a woman aged 45-65 years with renal cell carcinoma.

The CDR3 loop is CASSEGWGLDTEAFF. Written as DNA, the CDR3 is TGTGCCAGCAGTGAAGGGTGGGGGCTGGACACTGAAGCTTTCTTT. The chain recombines TRBV6-1 with TRBJ1-1; maybe TRBD1 (6 bases). The CDR3 spans 15 residues. The ends were cut back, 1 base at V and 3 bases at J, with 12 bases in the middle. Germline-derived CDR1 and CDR2 are MNHNS and SASEGT.